Presented here are 14 T cell receptor beta chains from one specimen sequenced in a study of cytomegalovirus exposure and HLA in healthy donors. With 60 Vbeta and 13 Jbeta primers, the PCR was carried out. The method was immunoSEQ multiplex PCR; TCRdb's version includes in-frame clones alone and lacks a portion of them. Of roughly 100,000 clones listed, over 65% were seen once; the top ten hold 0.7% to 0.85%. Source material: PBMCs. The receptors were sampled from a woman aged 60-75 years in good health and CMV-seronegative.

This rearrangement joins TRBV29-1 to TRBJ1-5, with TRBD1 as a possible D gene (6 bases). Trimming stripped 1 base from V and 4 bases from J, with 8 bases between. Germline V gene data show CDR1 as SQVTM and CDR2 as ANQGSEA. The CDR3 extends over 13 amino acids. CDR3 loop: CSVEVQGNQPQHF. The CDR3 bases are TGCAGCGTTGAAGTACAGGGTAATCAGCCCCAGCATTTT.

The V and J genes are TRBV5-1 and TRBJ2-7; 8 bases align to TRBD2. CDR1 and CDR2 from the germline V gene are SGHRS and YFSETQ. V lost 0 bases, J lost 1 base, and 9 bases stayed unmatched. The CDR3 runs to 17 residues. CDR3 in DNA: TGCGCCAGCAGCTTGGTGCCTAGCGGGTCTATGTCCTACGAGCAGTACTTC. It encodes CASSLVPSGSMSYEQYF.

This clone is a singleton in its sample. V is TRBV7-2 and J is TRBJ2-6; D is uncertain. V was clipped by 3 bases and J by 2 bases, with 8 bases between them. CDR1 SGHTA and CDR2 FQGNSA come from the germline V gene. The CDR3 is 15 amino acids. CDR3 sequence (DNA): TGTGCCAGCAGCTTGACATGGCCTGGGGCCAACGTCCTGACTTTC. It encodes CASSLTWPGANVLTF.

The chain is built from TRBV9 and TRBJ1-2; D possibly corresponds to TRBD1 (5 bases). The CDR3 extends over 17 amino acids. V was trimmed by 4 bases and J by 2 bases, leaving 21 bases between them. Per germline, CDR1 SGDLS and CDR2 YYNGEE. CDR3: CASSPLDGQDRNYGYTF. CDR3 in DNA: TGTGCCAGCAGCCCACTGGACGGACAAGACAGAAACTATGGCTACACCTTC.

This clone was seen a handful of times. The chain couples TRBV5-1 to TRBJ2-5; 7 bases are a match to TRBD1. The CDR3 runs 17 residues. Trimming at V came to 4 bases and at J to 3 bases, leaving 15 bases not matched to a gene. CDR1 is SGHRS, CDR2 YFSETQ, per germline. CDR3 in amino acids: CASSDLGTIDREETQYF. The CDR3 region has the DNA TGCGCCAGCAGCGACTTGGGGACCATCGACAGGGAAGAGACCCAGTACTTC.

This chain uses TRBV28 with TRBJ2-1; D is perhaps TRBD2 (5 bases). Germline V gene lookup returns CDR1 MDHEN and CDR2 SYDVKM. Trimming removed 2 bases from V and 9 bases from J, with 5 bases in between. CDR3 length equals 11 residues. The CDR3 loop is CASSLEGEQFF. The CDR3 DNA reads as TGTGCCAGCAGTTTAGAGGGTGAGCAGTTCTTC.

This chain connects TRBV13 to TRBJ2-1; no firm D call. Germline lookup yields CDR1 PRHDT and CDR2 FYEKMQ (reference sequence). The CDR3 runs to 14 residues. V was trimmed by 0 bases and J by 2 bases, leaving 5 bases between them. As DNA, the CDR3 is TGTGCCAGCAGCTTAGGGGGCGCCTACAATGAGCAGTTCTTC. Residues: CASSLGGAYNEQFF.

This chain joins TRBV20-1 and TRBJ1-1; 7 bases align to TRBD1. This CDR3 is built from 11 residues. Germline V gives CDR1 DFQATT, CDR2 SNEGSKA (reference sequence). V shed 4 bases, J shed 8 bases, and the junction held 4 bases outside the gene matches. The CDR3 here is CSAKDRSEAFF. The CDR3, as DNA: TGCAGTGCTAAGGACAGGAGCGAAGCTTTCTTT.

V and J are TRBV19 and TRBJ1-2; D might be TRBD1 (5 bases). V was shortened by 5 bases and J by 4 bases, with 20 bases between the two germline ends. The CDR3 covers 16 residues. Germline V gene lookup returns CDR1 LNHDA and CDR2 SQIVND (reference sequence). CDR3 nucleotide sequence: TGTGCCAGTAGTTTCTCCCCGGGGGACGAGAGCTATGGCTACACCTTC. Translating it yields CASSFSPGDESYGYTF.

The sample holds a few counts of this clone. The rearrangement links TRBV25-1 to TRBJ2-3; 8 nucleotides line up with TRBD1. The CDR3 spans 15 residues. J gave up 6 bases and V 1 base, and 6 bases lay outside the gene matches. The germline V gene has CDR1 MGHDK and CDR2 SYGVNS. CDR3 amino acids: CASSESWTGTDTQYF. Written as DNA, the CDR3 is TGTGCCAGCAGTGAATCTTGGACAGGGACTGATACGCAGTATTTT.

This clone was seen once. The chain is built from TRBV11-2 and TRBJ2-5; D may be TRBD1 (6 bases). CDR3 length: 14 residues. V was pared by 3 bases and J by 5 bases, with 13 bases between. Germline loops: CDR1 SGHAT, CDR2 FQNNGV. CDR3 sequence (DNA): TGTGCCAGCAGCTTCCAGGGGACCTACGAGACCCAGTACTTC. Translated: CASSFQGTYETQYF.

J is TRBJ1-1 and V is TRBV2; D unclear. CDR1 SNHLY and CDR2 FYNNEI come from the germline V gene. The ends were cut back, 6 bases at V and 6 bases at J, with 8 bases in the middle. The CDR3 length is 11 residues. DNA for the CDR3: TGTGCCAGCAGAGAGATGTCTGAAGCTTTCTTT. This translates into CASREMSEAFF.

This chain links TRBV7-2 with TRBJ2-1, with a weak D call TRBD2 (6 bases). Between the trimmed V and J ends, which lost 1 base and 4 bases, there was a span of 11 bases. The length of the CDR3 is 15 residues. Germline V gives CDR1 SGHTA, CDR2 FQGNSA. The CDR3 here is CASSLVVAEYNEQFF. CDR3 DNA sequence: TGTGCCAGCAGCTTAGTAGTAGCGGAGTACAATGAGCAGTTCTTC.

CDR3 residues: CASGRGGQGDRTQYF. The CDR3 nucleotides read TGTGCCAGCGGACGTGGGGGACAGGGGGACCGTACGCAGTATTTT. The chain joins TRBV6-5 to TRBJ2-3, with TRBD1 identical over 11 bases. V was pared by 8 bases and J by 8 bases, with 12 bases of the junction left unmatched. Germline CDR1 reads MNHEY; CDR2 reads SVGAGI. The CDR3 runs 15 residues.